This TCR beta chain was sequenced during a study of blood T cell repertoires in COVID-19. This clone occurred once. CDR1 is MDHEN and CDR2 is SYDVKM in the germline V gene. Trimming took off 5 bases at V and 4 bases at J, with 14 bases between the two ends. The length of the CDR3 is 14 residues. Method: immunoSEQ multiplex PCR; TCRdb's copy keeps in-frame clones and lacks some. Found here are roughly 25,000 clones, around four fifths of them singletons; the top ten hold less than 2.5%. Sequencing was carried out using peripheral blood. The gene calls are TRBV28 and TRBJ2-5, with D tentatively TRBD2 (5 bases). The TCR originated in a woman in her sixties or seventies with COVID-19, enrolled during active disease. CDR3 residues: CASSPPAGRETQYF. The CDR3 nucleotides are TGTGCCAGCAGTCCCCCGGCGGGCCGAGAGACCCAGTACTTC.